This T cell receptor beta chain comes out of a study of T cells in localized non-small cell lung cancer. Study results and caveats: Heterogeneity is still possible, as just one tumor region was sequenced. Higher T cell density in the blood was associated with longer overall survival, whereas higher adjacent-lung clonality associated with shorter survival.

The CDR3 spans 14 residues. CDR1 is SGHTA and CDR2 is FQGTGA in the germline V gene. Trimming removed 1 base at V and 6 bases at J, with 9 bases between. Assay used: immunoSEQ multiplex PCR; TCRdb lists only in-frame clones, some missing. The sample has more than 15,000 clones; approximately 89% are singletons. On this clone itself: What it binds is unknown.

V and J are TRBV7-3 and TRBJ2-2; TRBD2 might be the D (6 bases). The sequence was collected from a female donor over 55 with stage III squamous cell lung carcinoma. The sequenced sample was peripheral blood, obtained before any cancer treatment. CDR3 nucleotide sequence: TGTGCCAGCAGCTTAAACGGCGGGGCCGGGGAGCTGTTTTTT. Amino acid sequence: CASSLNGGAGELFF.